This T cell receptor (beta chain) emerged from a study of radiotherapy plus CTLA-4 blockade in lung cancer. The repertoire was sequenced with immunoSEQ multiplex PCR; TCRdb's copy has only in-frame clones and lacks some. The sample lists some 100,000 clones; 75% to 80% were seen once. V lost 0 bases to trimming and J lost 1 base, with 13 bases between them. Germline values: CDR1 SGHRS, CDR2 YFSETQ. The CDR3 has 16 amino acids. The TCR originated in a human donor with non-small cell lung cancer who had a partial response to radiotherapy plus ipilimumab. This sample comprised peripheral blood, obtained from a patient treated with radiotherapy plus ipilimumab. The V and J genes are TRBV5-1 and TRBJ1-1, with D unclear. CDR3 sequence reads: CASSLAEGPPNTEAFF. CDR3 nucleotides: TGCGCCAGCAGCTTGGCGGAGGGTCCTCCGAACACTGAAGCTTTCTTT.